This entry lists 25 T cell receptor beta chains sequenced from one sample in a study of cytomegalovirus exposure and HLA in healthy donors. Primers included in the PCR were 60 Vbeta and 13 Jbeta primers. TCRdb's table, derived via immunoSEQ multiplex PCR, lists solely in-frame clones and lacks some. The table lists around 120,000 clones, 74% of them singletons, with about 2.5% in the top ten. The sample was PBMCs. These TCRs come from a man aged 50 to 60 in good health and CMV-seropositive.

The V gene is TRBV20-1, the J gene TRBJ1-3, with TRBD1 identical over 7 bases. CDR1 and CDR2 (germline): DFQATT, SNEGSKA (reference sequence). V was pared by 5 bases and J by 16 bases, with 2 bases of the junction left unmatched. This CDR3 has 8 residues. This chain's CDR3 is CSAEGQYF. The DNA of the CDR3 is TGCAGTGCTGAGGGACAGTATTTT.

The chain has TRBV20-1 and TRBJ2-5, with D maybe TRBD2 (6 bases). V was trimmed by 7 bases and J by 1 base, leaving 7 bases between them. Germline V lookup: CDR1 DFQATT, CDR2 SNEGSKA (reference sequence). The CDR3 runs to 11 residues. The CDR3 loop is CSGEAQETQYF. The CDR3 bases are TGCAGTGGGGAGGCCCAAGAGACCCAGTACTTC.

The V and J genes are TRBV5-1 and TRBJ1-1; 8 bases match TRBD1. Unmatched junction bases numbered 8, after V lost 9 bases and J lost 4 bases. This CDR3 is built from 13 residues. Germline CDR1 and CDR2: SGHRS and YFSETQ. CDR3 DNA: TGCGCCACCAAGACAGGGGTGGGCACTGAAGCTTTCTTT. This gives the protein CATKTGVGTEAFF.

V is TRBV5-1 and J is TRBJ1-1; weak D call: TRBD1 (5 bases). Germline V gene data show CDR1 as SGHRS and CDR2 as YFSETQ. The CDR3 runs 15 residues. V lost 4 bases and J lost 1, with 14 bases in between. Here the CDR3 reads CASSTDGQGNTEAFF. The CDR3 nucleotides are TGCGCCAGCAGCACGGATGGCCAGGGGAACACTGAAGCTTTCTTT.

This rearrangement joins TRBV19 to TRBJ1-4; D is unclear. The CDR3 is made up of 15 amino acids. Germline V CDR1 and CDR2: LNHDA, SQIVND (reference sequence). The ends were cut back, 4 bases at V and 3 bases at J, with 12 bases in the middle. The CDR3 nucleotides read TGTGCCAGTAGTACGATGGTTGGAGCTAATGAAAAACTGTTTTTT. This gives the protein CASSTMVGANEKLFF.

This sequence joins TRBV21-1 and TRBJ1-2; TRBD1, the D gene given by the table, was not confirmed from the DNA. TRBV21-1 is designated a pseudogene. CDR3 length: 21 amino acids. Here the CDR3 reads CASSKEEQRDRVKWDDYGYTF. The CDR3 region has the DNA TGTGCCAGCAGCAAAGAGGAACAGCGGGACAGGGTTAAGTGGGACGACTATGGCTACACCTTC.

The chain links TRBV20-1 to TRBJ2-5, with D possibly TRBD1 on 6 matching bases. The DNA end lines up better with TRBJ2-7; the J call may be wrong. Germline CDR1 reads DFQATT; CDR2 reads SNEGSKA (reference sequence). The CDR3 spans 11 residues. DNA of the CDR3: TGCAGTGCTTCGGACAGCTACGAGCAGTACTTC. Its protein is CSASDSYEQYF.

In the case of this clone: Other DNA variants within this sample encode the same CDR3. The chain is built from TRBV2 and TRBJ1-2; 7 nucleotides align to TRBD1. After removal of 6 bases from V and 5 bases from J, the junction contained 9 bases not matched to a gene. The CDR3 sequence is 14 residues long. From germline, CDR1 is SNHLY and CDR2 FYNNEI. CDR3 nucleotide sequence: TGTGCCAGCAGCCTTGACAGGGAGGTGTATGGCTACACCTTC. As protein: CASSLDREVYGYTF.

The gene calls are TRBV2 and TRBJ2-6; TRBD2 aligns across 7 bases. This CDR3 region has 16 residues. CDR1 is SNHLY and CDR2 is FYNNEI in the germline V gene. Unmatched junction bases numbered 1, after V lost 2 bases and J lost 0 bases. CDR3 residues: CASSETGGSGANVLTF. The CDR3 DNA is TGTGCCAGCAGTGAAACGGGGGGCTCTGGGGCCAACGTCCTGACTTTC.

V is TRBV6-6 and J is TRBJ1-5; tentative D call: TRBD1 (6 bases). The CDR3 length is 12 residues. Germline loops: CDR1 MNHNY, CDR2 SVGAGI (reference sequence). Trimming cost V 8 bases and J 7 bases, with 12 bases left between them. The CDR3 loop is CASGGAGQPQHF. CDR3 in DNA: TGTGCCAGCGGGGGGGCAGGGCAGCCCCAGCATTTT.

The chain employs TRBV6-6 and TRBJ1-2; no firm D call. With 2 bases removed from V and 1 base from J, the gap between germline ends came to 14 bases. Germline V gene sequence: CDR1 MNHNY, CDR2 SVGAGI (reference sequence). CDR3 size: 16 residues. The CDR3 loop is CASSYLVGSHNYGYTF. The CDR3 DNA reads as TGTGCCAGCAGTTACCTCGTGGGCAGCCATAACTATGGCTACACCTTC.

This clone was seen more than once but under ten times. The chain is built from TRBV5-4 and TRBJ2-5; TRBD1 matches 10 bases. This CDR3 comprises 15 residues. The germline CDR1 and CDR2 sequences are SGHNT and YYREEE (reference sequence). Trimming took 3 bases from V and 2 from J; bases not matched to a gene: 4. CDR3 DNA: TGTGCCAGCAGCTGGGGGGGACAGGGGCAAGAGACCCAGTACTTC. Amino acid sequence: CASSWGGQGQETQYF. Full variable domain (remainder filled in from reference TRBV5-4 and TRBJ2-5): ETGVTQSPTHLIKTRGQQVTLRCSSQSGHNTVSWYQQALGQGPQFIFQYYREEENGRGNFPPRFSGLQFPNYSSELNVNALELDDSALYLCASSWGGQGQETQYFGPGTRLLVL.

The chain links TRBV15 to TRBJ2-5; TRBD1 matches 7 bases. Germline CDR1 and CDR2: LNHNV and YYDKDF (reference sequence). The CDR3 is 14 amino acids. With V trimmed by 5 bases and J by 4 bases, 7 bases remained unmatched. CDR3 in amino acids: CATSQGGQLETQYF. The CDR3 DNA is TGTGCCACCAGCCAAGGGGGACAGCTAGAGACCCAGTACTTC.

The chain joins TRBV9 to TRBJ2-5; the match to TRBD2 covers 10 bases. CDR1 and CDR2 from the germline V gene are SGDLS and YYNGEE. The CDR3 contains 15 residues. Germline trimming cut 2 bases from V and 5 bases from J; bases unmatched to any gene: 6. In DNA, the CDR3 is TGTGCCAGCAGCGTGATGAGCGGGAGGGAGGAGACCCAGTACTTC. Translation gives CASSVMSGREETQYF.

This clone was found once. The rearrangement uses TRBV5-4 and TRBJ2-5; 13 nucleotides agree with TRBD2. The J call may be mistaken, given a closer DNA end match to TRBJ2-7. The CDR3 runs to 17 residues. Germline lookup yields CDR1 SGHNT and CDR2 YYREEE (reference sequence). The CDR3 region is CASSFGTSGEISYEQYF. The CDR3 DNA reads as TGTGCCAGCAGCTTCGGGACTAGCGGGGAGATCTCCTACGAGCAGTACTTC.

The chain combines TRBV5-6 with TRBJ2-7; TRBD1 aligns across 9 bases. The CDR3 runs to 14 residues. With V trimmed by 5 bases and J by 4 bases, 7 bases remained unmatched. CDR1 and CDR2 (germline): SGHDT, YYEEEE. The CDR3 sequence is CASSPGTGLYEQYF. The CDR3, as DNA: TGTGCCAGCAGTCCCGGGACAGGGCTGTACGAGCAGTACTTC.

This clone was counted only a few times. The genes are TRBV2 and TRBJ1-4; no clear D. The germline V gene has CDR1 SNHLY and CDR2 FYNNEI. Between the trimmed V and J ends, which lost 3 bases and 10 bases, there was a span of 15 bases. This CDR3 comprises 14 residues. CDR3 in amino acids: CASSDSGYFGKLFF. CDR3 DNA: TGTGCCAGCAGTGATTCAGGATATTTCGGAAAACTGTTTTTT.

V and J are TRBV5-1 and TRBJ1-4; 12 bases map to TRBD1. This CDR3 is 15 amino acids long. V lost 2 bases to trimming and J lost 7 bases; unmatched junction nucleotides: 3. Per the germline V gene, CDR1 is SGHRS and CDR2 is YFSETQ. This CDR3 is CASSFEGQGAEKLFF. Written as DNA, the CDR3 is TGCGCCAGCAGCTTCGAGGGACAGGGGGCTGAAAAACTGTTTTTT.

This chain links TRBV7-8 with TRBJ2-7; the match to TRBD2 covers 7 bases. CDR1 is SGHVS, CDR2 FQNEAQ, per germline. This CDR3 has 14 residues. After removal of 5 bases from V and 1 base from J, the junction contained 5 bases not matched to a gene. DNA of the CDR3: TGTGCCAGCAGCCAAGCGGGACGGTCCTACGAGCAGTACTTC. Its protein product is CASSQAGRSYEQYF.

J is TRBJ2-1 and V is TRBV7-6; TRBD1 matches at 7 bases. Germline-derived CDR1 and CDR2 are SGHVS and FNYEAQ. The V gene end was trimmed by 5 bases and the J gene end by 1 base; junction bases not matched to a gene: 5. The CDR3 runs to 15 residues. The CDR3 loop is CASSLGGLSYNEQFF. The CDR3 bases are TGTGCCAGCAGCCTAGGGGGCCTTTCCTACAATGAGCAGTTCTTC.

V gene TRBV5-5 combines with J gene TRBJ2-3; tentatively, D is TRBD2 (6 bases). Germline-derived CDR1 and CDR2 are SGHKS and YYEKEE (reference sequence). Trimming cost V 4 bases and J 2 bases, with 17 bases left between them. The CDR3 runs 16 residues. The CDR3 reads CASSPGRGGYTDTQYF. In nucleotides, the CDR3 is TGTGCCAGCAGCCCGGGGCGGGGCGGATACACAGATACGCAGTATTTT.

V gene TRBV5-4 combines with J gene TRBJ1-6; TRBD1 agrees at 7 bases. Germline trimming cut 9 bases from V and 7 bases from J; bases unmatched to any gene: 10. The CDR3 sequence is 14 residues long. Germline CDR1 is SGHNT and CDR2 is YYREEE (reference sequence). CDR3 nucleotides: TGTGCCACTACAGGGGCCAGGTTAAATTCACCCCTCCACTTT. Its translation: CATTGARLNSPLHF.

This rearrangement joins TRBV7-7 to TRBJ1-4; D is perhaps TRBD1 (6 bases). CDR3 length: 13 amino acids. Germline V gives CDR1 SSHAT, CDR2 FNYEAQ (reference sequence). V lost 3 bases and J 4 bases, leaving 6 bases between the germline ends. Written as DNA, the CDR3 is TGTGCCAGCAGCTTGGACAGTAATGAAAAACTGTTTTTT. It specifies CASSLDSNEKLFF.

The chain joins TRBV5-1 to TRBJ2-3, with 8 bases identical to TRBD2. CDR3 length: 15 amino acids. Germline CDR1 and CDR2: SGHRS and YFSETQ. V dropped 2 bases and J dropped 4; count of bases not matched to a gene: 6. The CDR3 region is CASSFGGGYSDTQYF. CDR3 nucleotide sequence: TGCGCCAGCAGCTTCGGGGGGGGGTATTCAGATACGCAGTATTTT.

The chain carries TRBV5-1 and TRBJ2-7; D is ambiguous. Trimming removed 2 bases at V and 0 bases at J, with 12 bases between. The V gene's germline CDR1 is SGHRS and CDR2 YFSETQ. The CDR3 length is 15 residues. CDR3 residues: CASSLIAESSYEQYF. The CDR3 DNA reads as TGCGCCAGCAGCTTAATCGCGGAAAGCTCCTACGAGCAGTACTTC.